The source of this TCR beta chain is a study of memory CD4+ T cells and cytomegalovirus serostatus. For the study at large: Donors were healthy Belgian adults, some 10 CMV seropositive and 24 seronegative. Study outcomes and limitations: About 40% of the roughly 150 known CMV-associated TCRbeta sequences appeared in CD4+ memory.

For this clone: The antigen is undetermined.

The sort gate was single viable CD3+CD4+CD8-CD45RO+ cells for memory CD4+ T cells. Produced via immunoSEQ multiplex PCR; TCRdb's table is partial and in-frame only. The sample holds 50,000 or so clones; more than 60% are singletons and the top ten take approximately 0.8%. The V gene's germline CDR1 is SGHRS and CDR2 YFSETQ. CDR3 length: 15 amino acids. Trimming took off 0 bases at V and 9 bases at J, with 13 bases between the two ends. Sequenced sample: memory CD4+ T cells from blood. This clonotype was obtained from an adult in good health and CMV-seronegative. The chain employs TRBV5-1 and TRBJ1-6, with D possibly TRBD1 on 5 matching bases. The CDR3 DNA sequence: TGCGCCAGCAGCTTGGACCGGGCTGGGGGTTCACCCCTCCACTTT. It yields the protein CASSLDRAGGSPLHF.